Each of the 23 T cell receptor beta chains below was sequenced from the same sample in a study of shared clonotypes between healthy human individuals (dated by TCRdb to the early 2020s). The library came from the immunoSEQ multiplex PCR assay. TCRdb carries this immuneACCESS record with in-frame sequences only. Its versions omit some clonotypes, under half of them owing to an unresolved V gene in the studies checked, with the rest unexplained. The sample table records about 2.4 million clones; approximately 90% of these occur just once. 0.14% of the sample comes from the top ten. The sequencing input was naive CD4+ T cells sorted from blood. The cell subset or site tag for this specimen amounts to: CD45RA+ positively selected. These receptors were obtained from a man younger than 35 in good health.

The V call is TRBV7-9, the J call TRBJ2-7; D not certain. From germline, CDR1 is SEHNR and CDR2 FQNEAQ (reference sequence). This CDR3 contains 14 residues. V dropped 5 bases and J dropped 3 bases, with 14 bases sitting between them. The CDR3 nucleotides are TGTGCCAGCAGCCAAATCTCGGAGATCTACGAGCAGTACTTC. Amino acids: CASSQISEIYEQYF.

This chain uses TRBV27 with TRBJ2-7; D is unclear. V lost 0 bases, J lost 7 bases, and 16 bases lay in between. The CDR3 loop spans 15 amino acids. In germline, CDR1 is MNHEY, CDR2 SMNVEV (reference sequence). The CDR3 nucleotides read TGTGCCAGCAGTTTATCCCGGAAATCACTGGGGGAGCAGTACTTC. Amino acid sequence: CASSLSRKSLGEQYF.

This clone has a single count. The genes are TRBV28 and TRBJ1-2; TRBD1 aligns across 10 bases. The CDR3 is 16 amino acids. Looked up from germline, CDR1 is MDHEN and CDR2 is SYDVKM. V trimming: 8 bases; J trimming: 8 bases; junction bases outside the gene matches: 17. The CDR3 DNA reads TGTGCCAGCGGCCCAATGGCGGACAGGGGGTTAGGCGGCTACACCTTC. Amino acids: CASGPMADRGLGGYTF.

With respect to this clone: The same CDR3 can be traced to other DNA sequences in this sample. This chain uses TRBV5-1 with TRBJ2-2, with 7 bases fitting TRBD2. Germline CDR1 SGHRS, CDR2 YFSETQ. This CDR3 is built from 15 residues. V dropped 2 bases and J dropped 0; count of bases not matched to a gene: 1. The CDR3 bases are TGCGCCAGCAGCTTCAGCGGGACGAACACCGGGGAGCTGTTTTTT. Residues: CASSFSGTNTGELFF.

As regards this clone: The same CDR3 arises from other DNA sequences in this sample as well. This chain connects TRBV28 to TRBJ1-2; D gene ambiguous. The CDR3 consists of 13 residues. Germline V gene data show CDR1 as MDHEN and CDR2 as SYDVKM. The ends were cut back, 6 bases at V and 4 bases at J, with 12 bases in the middle. Here the CDR3 reads CASSPGQLYGYTF. The CDR3 DNA follows: TGTGCCAGCAGCCCTGGCCAGCTCTATGGCTACACCTTC.

The chain couples TRBV28 to TRBJ1-2, with TRBD1 identical over 8 bases. Trimming cost V 5 bases and J 6 bases; bases outside gene matches: 8. This CDR3 has 14 residues. Germline lookup yields CDR1 MDHEN and CDR2 SYDVKM. The chain's CDR3 is CASSTAGQGDGYTF. In DNA form, the CDR3 reads TGTGCCAGCAGTACTGCCGGACAGGGCGATGGCTACACCTTC.

This clone is a singleton in its sample. CDR3 residues: CASSSAGVNYGYTF. Written as DNA, the CDR3 is TGTGCCAGCAGCTCTGCGGGCGTGAACTATGGCTACACCTTC. The rearrangement links TRBV7-9 to TRBJ1-2; no reliable D call. Germline assignment: CDR1 SEHNR and CDR2 FQNEAQ (reference sequence). The CDR3 runs to 14 residues. Trimming stripped 4 bases from V and 2 bases from J, with 11 bases between.

The genes are TRBV7-2 and TRBJ1-5; 8 bases line up with TRBD1. This CDR3 region has 15 residues. Looked up from germline, CDR1 is SGHTA and CDR2 is FQGNSA. The J segment lost 3 bases and the V segment lost 5 bases, leaving 6 bases of the junction unmatched. The CDR3 region is CASSPTGVTNQPQHF. For the CDR3, the DNA is TGTGCCAGCAGCCCGACAGGGGTAACCAATCAGCCCCAGCATTTT.

The chain carries TRBV10-1 and TRBJ1-1; no clear D. CDR3 length: 13 amino acids. Trimming left V 6 bases short and J 1 base short, with 9 bases between. CDR1 is WNHNN and CDR2 is SYGVQD in the germline V gene (reference sequence). The CDR3 sequence: CASSAQENTEAFF. The CDR3 coding sequence is TGCGCCAGCAGCGCCCAGGAGAACACTGAAGCTTTCTTT.

Note on this clone: Being one base from a much bigger clone, this may be a read error. This specimen includes other DNA sequences encoding the same CDR3. J is TRBJ1-1 and V is TRBV11-3, with D tentatively TRBD1 (5 bases). The CDR3 length is 13 residues. Trimming took off 3 bases at V and 1 base at J, with 6 bases between the two ends. Germline V CDR1 and CDR2: SGHNT, YENEEA. In DNA, the CDR3 is TGTGCCAGCAGCTTCGGGGGGAACACTGAAGCTTTCTTT. Its protein is CASSFGGNTEAFF.

The table lists this clone with a count of one. The gene calls are TRBV6-6 and TRBJ2-4, with D unresolved. V dropped 5 bases and J dropped 0 bases, with 11 bases sitting between them. Per germline, CDR1 MNHNY and CDR2 SVGAGI (reference sequence). The CDR3 length is 15 residues. CDR3 DNA: TGTGCCAGCAGTCACAGCGATCTAGCCAAAAACATTCAGTACTTC. Protein: CASSHSDLAKNIQYF.

The rearrangement links TRBV9 to TRBJ2-1, with TRBD2 identical over 14 bases. CDR1 and CDR2 (germline): SGDLS, YYNGEE. The J segment lost 9 bases and the V segment lost 4 bases, leaving 9 bases of the junction unmatched. This CDR3 spans 16 amino acids. For the CDR3, the DNA is TGTGCCAGCAGCTCGCGGACTAGCGGGGGGCCGGGTGAGCAGTTCTTC. Encoded protein: CASSSRTSGGPGEQFF.

The chain uses TRBV27 and TRBJ2-3, with TRBD2 matching over 12 bases. V was clipped by 6 bases and J by 2 bases; unmatched bases: 9. The germline gives CDR1 MNHEY, CDR2 SMNVEV (reference sequence). The CDR3 sequence is 17 residues long. The CDR3 spells CASSPIGLAGTTDTQYF. The CDR3 coding sequence is TGTGCCAGCAGCCCGATCGGACTAGCGGGAACCACAGATACGCAGTATTTT.

The J gene is TRBJ2-1, the V gene TRBV19, with 10 bases matching TRBD2. V trimming: 6 bases; J trimming: 4 bases; junction bases outside the gene matches: 3. This CDR3 spans 14 amino acids. Germline V gene data show CDR1 as LNHDA and CDR2 as SQIVND (reference sequence). For the CDR3, the DNA is TGTGCCAGTAGGGAGCGGGAGGGATACAATGAGCAGTTCTTC. Its protein product is CASREREGYNEQFF.

The chain is built from TRBV7-2 and TRBJ2-1; 7 bases line up with TRBD2. The CDR3 runs 14 residues. Trimming removed 5 bases from V and 9 bases from J; junction bases left unmatched: 10. Per the germline V gene, CDR1 is SGHTA and CDR2 is FQGNSA. CDR3 region: CASSPRTSQAEQFF. CDR3 nucleotides: TGTGCCAGCAGCCCCAGGACTAGTCAGGCTGAGCAGTTCTTC. The full variable domain, rest sourced from reference TRBV7-2 and TRBJ2-1, is GAGVSQSPSNKVTEKGKDVELRCDPISGHTALYWYRQSLGQGLEFLIYFQGNSAPDKSGLPSDRFSAERTGGSVSTLTIQRTQQEDSAVYLCASSPRTSQAEQFFGPGTRLTVL.

The table lists this clone with a count of one. The rearrangement joins TRBV4-3 to TRBJ2-1; possibly TRBD2 for D (6 bases). Between the trimmed V and J ends, which lost 7 bases and 9 bases, there was a span of 22 bases. This CDR3 spans 15 amino acids. CDR1 LGHNA and CDR2 YSLEER come from the germline V gene. The DNA for the CDR3 is TGCGCCAGCAAGCGGGTGGAGAGGGGAGCGGGTGAGCAGTTCTTC. Its protein is CASKRVERGAGEQFF.

This chain uses TRBV27 with TRBJ1-1, with D uncertain. The CDR3 runs 15 residues. V was pared by 2 bases and J by 2 bases, with 12 bases between. Germline V gene sequence: CDR1 MNHEY, CDR2 SMNVEV (reference sequence). The CDR3 loop is CASSLNWAPNTEAFF. The CDR3 bases are TGTGCCAGCAGTTTAAATTGGGCCCCCAACACTGAAGCTTTCTTT.

The CDR3 reads CASSYSVGYEQYF. In DNA, the CDR3 is TGTGCCAGCAGTTACTCAGTAGGATACGAGCAGTACTTC. The chain combines TRBV6-5 with TRBJ2-7; D not certain. Trimming removed 0 bases at V and 4 bases at J, with 7 bases between. Germline CDR1 and CDR2: MNHEY and SVGAGI. The CDR3 length is 13 residues.

This clone showed up just a few times. At the DNA level, this CDR3 is encoded by other sequences in the same sample as well. CDR3 sequence reads: CASSKSGNTEAFF. The CDR3 DNA follows: TGTGCCAGTAGCAAATCAGGAAACACTGAAGCTTTCTTT. The rearrangement joins TRBV19 to TRBJ1-1; D remains ambiguous. Trimming removed 6 bases from V and 2 bases from J, with 10 bases in between. The germline gives CDR1 LNHDA, CDR2 SQIVND (reference sequence). The CDR3 covers 13 residues.

The chain links TRBV18 to TRBJ2-2; D might be TRBD1 (6 bases). CDR1 is KGHSH, CDR2 LQKENI, per germline. Deletions cut 0 bases from V and 5 bases from J, with 10 bases between. CDR3 length: 15 amino acids. CDR3 amino acids: CASSPPSTGTGELFF. The CDR3 coding sequence is TGTGCCAGCTCACCACCGTCTACAGGGACCGGGGAGCTGTTTTTT.

This chain links TRBV10-1 with TRBJ1-1; weak D call: TRBD1 (6 bases). V was pared by 5 bases and J by 1 base, with 14 bases between. The germline CDR1 and CDR2 sequences are WNHNN and SYGVQD (reference sequence). This CDR3 has 15 amino acids. CDR3 coding DNA: TGCGCCAGCAGTCCGAGGACAGAGACGAACACTGAAGCTTTCTTT. Its protein product is CASSPRTETNTEAFF.

This clone was observed once. This chain links TRBV5-4 with TRBJ1-2; 8 nucleotides align to TRBD1. CDR3 size: 14 residues. Germline CDR1 reads SGHNT; CDR2 reads YYREEE (reference sequence). J lost 4 bases, V lost 4 bases, and 6 bases had no gene match. CDR3 nucleotides: TGTGCCAGCAGCCCCGGACAGGGACCCTATGGCTACACCTTC. It encodes CASSPGQGPYGYTF.

The genes are TRBV10-2 and TRBJ2-7, with TRBD2 identical over 8 bases. The V gene end was trimmed by 7 bases and the J gene end by 6 bases; junction bases not matched to a gene: 11. The CDR3 is made up of 14 amino acids. Germline V gene sequence: CDR1 WSHSY, CDR2 SAAADI. In DNA, the CDR3 is TGCGCCAGCAAGGTCGGAATAGCGGGGCCCGAGCAGTACTTC. It specifies CASKVGIAGPEQYF.